The next 25 T cell receptor beta chains were all read from a single sample in a study of beta chain features in type 1 diabetes. The authors reverse transcribed all of the isolated RNA, so sequencing captured expressed TCRB transcripts. The data were produced by immunoSEQ multiplex PCR, yet TCRdb's version contains in-frame clones alone and is incomplete. The sample carries 600,000 to 650,000 clones, less than 20% recorded once. Sequencing input: naive CD4+ T cells from blood. The receptors originated from a young man in good health.

This clone was counted only a few times. V is TRBV2 and J is TRBJ1-2, with D maybe TRBD1 (6 bases). Trimming stripped 6 bases from V and 0 bases from J, with 11 bases between. The CDR3 is 14 residues long. Germline CDR1 reads SNHLY; CDR2 reads FYNNEI. CDR3 residues: CASSRQAPNYGYTF. As DNA, the CDR3 is TGTGCCAGCAGCCGACAGGCCCCTAACTATGGCTACACCTTC.

This clone was detected a few times. The rearrangement uses TRBV6-5 and TRBJ1-5; D not resolved. CDR3 length: 15 amino acids. The germline V gene has CDR1 MNHEY and CDR2 SVGAGI. V lost 0 bases and J 2 bases, leaving 8 bases between the germline ends. In DNA, the CDR3 is TGTGCCAGCAGTTACTCTTTCGGGGGCAATCAGCCCCAGCATTTT. Encoded protein: CASSYSFGGNQPQHF.

This clone has a handful of counts. The chain has TRBV7-9 and TRBJ1-6, with TRBD1 matching over 7 bases. This CDR3 has 16 residues. The trim removed 1 base at V and 8 bases at J, leaving 8 bases unmatched. In germline, CDR1 is SEHNR, CDR2 FQNEAQ (reference sequence). CDR3 DNA: TGTGCCAGCAGCTTAGTATTCGGGACAGATTATTCACCCCTCCACTTT. It translates to CASSLVFGTDYSPLHF. The whole variable domain, filled in from reference TRBV7-9 and TRBJ1-6, reads DTGVSQNPRHKITKRGQNVTFRCDPISEHNRLYWYRQTLGQGPEFLTYFQNEAQLEKSRLLSDRFSAERPKGSFSTLEIQRTEQGDSAMYLCASSLVFGTDYSPLHFGNGTRLTVT.

This clone was seen a handful of times. The gene calls are TRBV7-2 and TRBJ2-5; 8 bases match TRBD1. The length of the CDR3 is 14 residues. Unmatched junction bases numbered 6, after V lost 5 bases and J lost 4 bases. In germline, CDR1 is SGHTA, CDR2 FQGNSA. The CDR3 nucleotides are TGTGCCAGCAGCATAGGACAGGGACGAGAGACCCAGTACTTC. Protein: CASSIGQGRETQYF.

The chain couples TRBV6-1 to TRBJ2-5; D might be TRBD2 (5 bases). Trimming took off 5 bases at V and 6 bases at J, with 13 bases between the two ends. This CDR3 has 13 amino acids. Germline loops: CDR1 MNHNS, CDR2 SASEGT. This chain's CDR3 is CASSKDLAQTQYF. In DNA, the CDR3 is TGTGCCAGCAGTAAGGACTTAGCGCAGACCCAGTACTTC.

This chain connects TRBV6-5 to TRBJ1-3; D ambiguous. V was trimmed by 6 bases and J by 3 bases, leaving 12 bases between them. The germline gives CDR1 MNHEY, CDR2 SVGAGI. The CDR3 has 14 amino acids. In nucleotides, the CDR3 is TGTGCCAGCAGCCCCGTGCCTTTTGGAAACACCATATATTTT. It codes for CASSPVPFGNTIYF.

This clone was found a few times. The chain employs TRBV29-1 and TRBJ2-2; 14 bases align to TRBD2. Trimming at V came to 4 bases and at J to 1 base, leaving 5 bases not matched to a gene. The CDR3 is made up of 17 amino acids. Looked up from germline, CDR1 is SQVTM and CDR2 is ANQGSEA. Here the CDR3 reads CSVAGTSGSLNTGELFF. CDR3 in DNA: TGCAGCGTTGCCGGGACTAGCGGGAGTTTGAACACCGGGGAGCTGTTTTTT.

This rearrangement joins TRBV5-5 to TRBJ2-7; the match to TRBD1 covers 8 bases. V lost 1 base and J lost 6; bases outside the gene matches: 9. This CDR3 has 15 amino acids. Germline CDR1 reads SGHKS; CDR2 reads YYEKEE (reference sequence). CDR3 nucleotides: TGTGCCAGCAGCTTGAGTGACAGGGGTATCGGCGAGCAGTACTTC. Amino acid sequence: CASSLSDRGIGEQYF.

This clone turned up a few times. V gene TRBV6-5 combines with J gene TRBJ2-7; 10 bases fit TRBD1. Trimming took 6 bases from V and 4 from J; bases not matched to a gene: 9. The CDR3 is 15 amino acids. The germline V gene has CDR1 MNHEY and CDR2 SVGAGI. The CDR3 DNA is TGTGCCAGCAGATACCGGGACAGGGGCCTTTACGAGCAGTACTTC. Amino acid sequence: CASRYRDRGLYEQYF.

This clone occurred a few times. The chain uses TRBV4-1 and TRBJ1-1; perhaps TRBD1 as D (6 bases). CDR3 length: 13 amino acids. V was clipped by 0 bases and J by 10 bases, with 12 bases between them. The V gene's germline CDR1 is MGHRA and CDR2 YSYEKL. This CDR3 reads CASSQEFVQGAFF. The CDR3 DNA follows: TGCGCCAGCAGCCAAGAATTCGTACAGGGAGCTTTCTTT.

This sequence joins TRBV18 and TRBJ2-7; 9 positions agree with TRBD1. V shed 5 bases, J shed 2 bases, and the junction held 10 bases outside the gene matches. The CDR3 consists of 16 residues. The germline CDR1 and CDR2 sequences are KGHSH and LQKENI. The CDR3 sequence: CASSAYRGPFTYEQYF. The DNA for the CDR3 is TGTGCCAGCTCAGCATACAGGGGGCCGTTCACCTACGAGCAGTACTTC.

This chain's CDR3 is CASKTRLYNEQFF. DNA of the CDR3: TGTGCCAGTAAAACTCGACTGTACAATGAGCAGTTCTTC. The genes are TRBV7-2 and TRBJ2-1; D remains ambiguous. CDR1 is SGHTA and CDR2 is FQGNSA in the germline V gene. V was trimmed by 9 bases and J by 4 bases, leaving 13 bases between them. The CDR3 extends over 13 amino acids. Looking up the rest from reference TRBV7-2 and TRBJ2-1 gives the full variable domain: GAGVSQSPSNKVTEKGKDVELRCDPISGHTALYWYRQSLGQGLEFLIYFQGNSAPDKSGLPSDRFSAERTGGSVSTLTIQRTQQEDSAVYLCASKTRLYNEQFFGPGTRLTVL.

The chain combines TRBV28 with TRBJ1-2; D unresolved. The CDR3 is 15 amino acids. CDR1 and CDR2 from the germline V gene are MDHEN and SYDVKM. V lost 6 bases and J lost 5, with 19 bases in between. This chain's CDR3 is CASSPKLGPSYGYTF. CDR3 bases: TGTGCCAGCAGCCCGAAACTGGGCCCTTCTTATGGCTACACCTTC.

The rearrangement joins TRBV7-6 to TRBJ1-1; TRBD1 is a possible D gene (6 bases). The V end was cut by 1 base, the J end by 5 bases, with 8 bases between. Germline V lookup: CDR1 SGHVS, CDR2 FNYEAQ. The length of the CDR3 is 13 residues. The CDR3 region is CASSLEGGTEAFF. The DNA for the CDR3 is TGTGCCAGCAGCTTAGAAGGGGGTACTGAAGCTTTCTTT.

V and J are TRBV28 and TRBJ1-1; 9 bases line up with TRBD1. V gave up 6 bases and J gave up 3 bases; unmatched junction bases: 5. CDR3 length: 14 amino acids. The germline V gene encodes CDR1 MDHEN and CDR2 SYDVKM. The CDR3 here is CASRLRDRDTEAFF. The CDR3 region has the DNA TGTGCCAGCAGACTCCGGGACAGGGACACTGAAGCTTTCTTT.

This chain uses TRBV12-5 with TRBJ2-1, with 8 bases lining up with TRBD2. Trimming cost V 0 bases and J 8 bases; bases outside gene matches: 6. CDR3 length: 15 residues. Germline V gene data show CDR1 as LGHNT and CDR2 as FRNRAP. The CDR3 nucleotides are TGTGCTAGTGGTTTGGTAAGCGGGGGACTGTATGAGCAGTTCTTC. Translating gives CASGLVSGGLYEQFF.

The chain joins TRBV27 to TRBJ2-1; 11 nucleotides agree with TRBD2. V lost 5 bases and J lost 0; bases outside the gene matches: 12. Germline V CDR1 and CDR2: MNHEY, SMNVEV (reference sequence). The CDR3 loop spans 19 amino acids. The CDR3 DNA reads as TGTGCCAGCAGTAACACCGGGACTAGCGGACTGAGCTCCTACAATGAGCAGTTCTTC. It encodes CASSNTGTSGLSSYNEQFF.

The rearrangement uses TRBV9 and TRBJ1-1; the D gene is possibly TRBD1 (6 bases). Germline V gives CDR1 SGDLS, CDR2 YYNGEE. Trimming left V 7 bases short and J 0 bases short, with 10 bases between. The CDR3 covers 13 residues. CDR3 sequence (DNA): TGTGCCAGCGAAGGACAGATGAACACTGAAGCTTTCTTT. Its protein is CASEGQMNTEAFF.

This rearrangement joins TRBV5-4 to TRBJ1-2; D gene ambiguous. Between the trimmed V and J ends, which lost 1 base and 8 bases, there was a span of 15 bases. CDR1 and CDR2 (germline): SGHNT, YYREEE (reference sequence). This CDR3 has 14 amino acids. In DNA form, the CDR3 reads TGTGCCAGCAGCTTGAAAGGGTCTCGCGTAGGCTACACCTTC. Encoded protein: CASSLKGSRVGYTF.

This clone has only a few counts. The rearrangement links TRBV9 to TRBJ2-7; D is unclear. Germline CDR1 SGDLS, CDR2 YYNGEE. The V end was cut by 0 bases, the J end by 5 bases, with 15 bases between. The CDR3 covers 15 residues. In DNA, the CDR3 is TGTGCCAGCAGCGTAGGAGTTCAATCGGGCCACGAGCAGTACTTC. It is translated as CASSVGVQSGHEQYF.

This clone was counted between two and nine times. The rearrangement uses TRBV27 and TRBJ1-3, with 7 nucleotides matching TRBD1. Germline trimming cut 6 bases from V and 3 bases from J; bases unmatched to any gene: 8. Looked up from germline, CDR1 is MNHEY and CDR2 is SMNVEV (reference sequence). This CDR3 contains 15 residues. CDR3 nucleotide sequence: TGTGCCAGCAGCTCGGGACAGACTTTTGGAAACACCATATATTTT. Protein sequence: CASSSGQTFGNTIYF.

This clone was observed a handful of times. V usage is TRBV9 and J usage is TRBJ2-3; D not resolved. The ends were cut back, 1 base at V and 0 bases at J, with 9 bases in the middle. Per germline, CDR1 SGDLS and CDR2 YYNGEE. The CDR3 has 15 amino acids. The CDR3 DNA reads TGTGCCAGCAGCGTAACCCCTGGAAGCACAGATACGCAGTATTTT. Its translation is CASSVTPGSTDTQYF.

The V gene is TRBV18, the J gene TRBJ2-3, with 9 nucleotides matching TRBD1. The V gene's germline CDR1 is KGHSH and CDR2 LQKENI. The CDR3 consists of 16 residues. After removal of 3 bases from V and 3 bases from J, the junction contained 7 bases not matched to a gene. The CDR3 sequence is CASSPNRGRGTDTQYF. The CDR3 bases are TGTGCCAGCTCACCGAACAGGGGGCGAGGGACAGATACGCAGTATTTT.

This clone was recorded a few times. Other DNA sequences in this sample translate to the same CDR3. CDR3 bases: TGTGCCAGCTCACCAGGGAGCTCTGGAAACACCATATATTTT. It encodes CASSPGSSGNTIYF. The V call is TRBV18, the J call TRBJ1-3; D is unresolved. The V gene's germline CDR1 is KGHSH and CDR2 LQKENI. V lost 2 bases and J lost 0, with 5 bases in between. CDR3 length: 14 residues.

V usage is TRBV6-5 and J usage is TRBJ2-7; 13 bases align to TRBD2. V was pared by 5 bases and J by 4 bases, with 2 bases of the junction left unmatched. Germline V lookup: CDR1 MNHEY, CDR2 SVGAGI. The CDR3 is 14 residues long. This CDR3 is CASSKLAGGYEQYF. For the CDR3, the DNA is TGTGCCAGCAGTAAACTAGCGGGAGGGTACGAGCAGTACTTC.